The rows below give T cell receptor beta chains drawn from one sample of a study of CD8 T cells in Susac syndrome. MiXCR was run by TCRdb on the immunoSEQ multiplex PCR reads, yielding one entry per CDR3 protein. The sample lists about 60,000 distinct CDR3 sequences; roughly 92% were seen once. Sequencing used CD8+ T cells from PBMCs. Receptor source: a human donor in good health. CDR3s include the opening cysteine and the closing phenylalanine or tryptophan.

v_call: TRBV12-3/TRBV12-4; j_call: TRBJ1-2; cdr3_aa: CASSEGVGYGYTF
v_call: TRBV18; j_call: TRBJ1-1; cdr3_aa: CASSPDRGWMNTEAFF
v_call: TRBV5-1; j_call: TRBJ1-1; cdr3_aa: CASSLEGLMNGNTEAFF
v_call: TRBV6-6; j_call: TRBJ2-7; cdr3_aa: CASSYSVAYEQYF
v_call: TRBV29-1; j_call: TRBJ1-5; cdr3_aa: CSVELDSNQPQHF
v_call: TRBV7-9; j_call: TRBJ2-1; cdr3_aa: CASSLGTSNEQFF
v_call: TRBV7-3; j_call: TRBJ1-1; cdr3_aa: CASRDGPNMNTEAFF
v_call: TRBV30; j_call: TRBJ2-7; cdr3_aa: CACHVGGLEQYF
v_call: TRBV28; j_call: TRBJ1-5; cdr3_aa: CASTNGGEGNQPQHF
v_call: TRBV4-3; j_call: TRBJ2-7; cdr3_aa: CASSQSRATSYEQYF
v_call: TRBV7-6; j_call: TRBJ2-3; cdr3_aa: CASSPPNSGTDTQYF
v_call: TRBV2; j_call: TRBJ1-2; cdr3_aa: CAIGTPAYGYTF
v_call: TRBV19; j_call: TRBJ1-5; cdr3_aa: CASSIEIDHSAQHF
v_call: TRBV7-2; j_call: TRBJ1-6; cdr3_aa: CASSLTGWPYNSPLHF
v_call: TRBV4-3; j_call: TRBJ2-2; cdr3_aa: CASSQELAGDLNTGELFF
v_call: TRBV20-1; j_call: TRBJ1-2; cdr3_aa: CSARDRYYGYTF
v_call: TRBV2; j_call: TRBJ1-3; cdr3_aa: CASRLDRAAKNTIYF
v_call: TRBV12-3/TRBV12-4; j_call: TRBJ2-7; cdr3_aa: CASSTRDRGLMGYEQYF
v_call: TRBV5-6; j_call: TRBJ2-7; cdr3_aa: CASSFLGSAYEQYF
v_call: TRBV7-6; j_call: TRBJ2-7; cdr3_aa: CASSLGAEGQSYEQYF
v_call: TRBV4-1; j_call: TRBJ2-2; cdr3_aa: CASSQFNTGELFF
v_call: TRBV23-1; j_call: TRBJ2-1; cdr3_aa: CASSQGGGDYNEQFF
v_call: TRBV12-3/TRBV12-4; j_call: TRBJ2-7; cdr3_aa: CASTLSGGQSHEQYF
v_call: TRBV14; j_call: TRBJ1-6; cdr3_aa: CASSHPVGDSNSPLHF